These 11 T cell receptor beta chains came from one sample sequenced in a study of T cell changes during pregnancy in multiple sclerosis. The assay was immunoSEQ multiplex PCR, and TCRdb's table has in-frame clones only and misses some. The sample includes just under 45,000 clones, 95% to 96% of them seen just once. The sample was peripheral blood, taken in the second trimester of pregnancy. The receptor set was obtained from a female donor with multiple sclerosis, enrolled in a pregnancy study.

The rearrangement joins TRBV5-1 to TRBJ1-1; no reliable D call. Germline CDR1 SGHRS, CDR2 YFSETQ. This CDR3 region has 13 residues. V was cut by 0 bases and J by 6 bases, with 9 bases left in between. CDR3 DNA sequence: TGCGCCAGCAGCTTGGACGGGGTACCTGAAGCTTTCTTT. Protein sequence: CASSLDGVPEAFF. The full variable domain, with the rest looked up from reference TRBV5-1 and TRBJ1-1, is KAGVTQTPRYLIKTRGQQVTLSCSPISGHRSVSWYQQTPGQGLQFLFEYFSETQRNKGNFPGRFSGRQFSNSRSEMNVSTLELGDSALYLCASSLDGVPEAFFGQGTRLTVV.

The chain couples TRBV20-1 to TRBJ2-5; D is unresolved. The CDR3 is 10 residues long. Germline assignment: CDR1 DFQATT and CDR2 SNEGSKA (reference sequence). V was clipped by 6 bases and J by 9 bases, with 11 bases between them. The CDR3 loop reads CSALHDAQYF. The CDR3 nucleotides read TGCAGTGCACTACACGACGCCCAGTACTTC.

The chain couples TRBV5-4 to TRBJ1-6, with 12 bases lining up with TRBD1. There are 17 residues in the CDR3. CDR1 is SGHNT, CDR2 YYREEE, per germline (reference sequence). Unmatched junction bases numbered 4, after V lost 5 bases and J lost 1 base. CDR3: CASRSGQGASYNSPLHF. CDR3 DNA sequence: TGTGCCAGCAGGTCGGGACAGGGGGCTTCCTATAATTCACCCCTCCACTTT.

CDR3 sequence reads: CASMLTGAGNQPQHF. CDR3 bases: TGTGCCAGTATGCTGACAGGGGCTGGCAATCAGCCCCAGCATTTT. V is TRBV19 and J is TRBJ1-5, with 8 bases lining up with TRBD1. This CDR3 is 15 amino acids long. Germline CDR1 LNHDA, CDR2 SQIVND (reference sequence). With V trimmed by 7 bases and J by 2 bases, 7 bases remained unmatched.

The CDR3 here is CASSAGYQPQHF. CDR3 DNA sequence: TGTGCCAGCAGTGCGGGGTATCAGCCCCAGCATTTT. The chain carries TRBV6-1 and TRBJ1-5; D call uncertain. The CDR3 contains 12 residues. Trimming left V 4 bases short and J 5 bases short, with 6 bases between. Germline V lookup: CDR1 MNHNS, CDR2 SASEGT.

CDR3 bases: TGTGCCAGCAGTGCCGACCCGGGACTAGCTATCGGGGAGCTGTTTTTT. Translating gives CASSADPGLAIGELFF. The chain employs TRBV6-1 and TRBJ2-2, with 9 bases identical to TRBD2. The CDR3 length is 16 residues. V lost 4 bases to trimming and J lost 7 bases; unmatched junction nucleotides: 10. Germline V lookup: CDR1 MNHNS, CDR2 SASEGT.

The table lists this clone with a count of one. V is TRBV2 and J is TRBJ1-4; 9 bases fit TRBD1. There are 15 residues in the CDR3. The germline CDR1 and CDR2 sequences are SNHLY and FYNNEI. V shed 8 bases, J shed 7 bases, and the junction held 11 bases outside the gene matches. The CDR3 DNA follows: TGTGCCAGCGGACAACAGGGGGCTTTAACTGAAAAACTGTTTTTT. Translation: CASGQQGALTEKLFF.

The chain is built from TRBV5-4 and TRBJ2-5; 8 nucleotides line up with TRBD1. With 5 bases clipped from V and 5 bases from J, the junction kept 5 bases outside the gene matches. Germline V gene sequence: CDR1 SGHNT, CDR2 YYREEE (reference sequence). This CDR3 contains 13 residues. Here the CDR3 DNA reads TGTGCCAGCAGTTTGACAGGGGATGAGACCCAGTACTTC. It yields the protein CASSLTGDETQYF.

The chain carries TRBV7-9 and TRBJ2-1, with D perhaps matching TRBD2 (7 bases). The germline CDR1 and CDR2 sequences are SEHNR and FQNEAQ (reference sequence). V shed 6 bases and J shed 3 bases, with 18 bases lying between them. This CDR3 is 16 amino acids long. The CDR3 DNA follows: TGTGCCAGCAGTCCTCAGGGGCGGGGGTACTACAATGAGCAGTTCTTC. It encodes CASSPQGRGYYNEQFF.

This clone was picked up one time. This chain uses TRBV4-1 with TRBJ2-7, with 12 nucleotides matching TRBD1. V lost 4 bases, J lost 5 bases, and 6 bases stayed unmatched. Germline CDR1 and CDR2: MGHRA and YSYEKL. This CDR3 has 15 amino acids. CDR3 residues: CASSRGGTGGDEQYF. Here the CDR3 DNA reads TGCGCCAGCAGCCGCGGGGGGACAGGGGGCGACGAGCAGTACTTC.

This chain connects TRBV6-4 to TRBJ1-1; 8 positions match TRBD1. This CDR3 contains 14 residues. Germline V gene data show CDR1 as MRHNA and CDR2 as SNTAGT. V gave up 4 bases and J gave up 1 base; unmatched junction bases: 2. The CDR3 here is CASSAGQGNTEAFF. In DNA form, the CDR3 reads TGTGCCAGCAGTGCCGGACAGGGGAACACTGAAGCTTTCTTT.